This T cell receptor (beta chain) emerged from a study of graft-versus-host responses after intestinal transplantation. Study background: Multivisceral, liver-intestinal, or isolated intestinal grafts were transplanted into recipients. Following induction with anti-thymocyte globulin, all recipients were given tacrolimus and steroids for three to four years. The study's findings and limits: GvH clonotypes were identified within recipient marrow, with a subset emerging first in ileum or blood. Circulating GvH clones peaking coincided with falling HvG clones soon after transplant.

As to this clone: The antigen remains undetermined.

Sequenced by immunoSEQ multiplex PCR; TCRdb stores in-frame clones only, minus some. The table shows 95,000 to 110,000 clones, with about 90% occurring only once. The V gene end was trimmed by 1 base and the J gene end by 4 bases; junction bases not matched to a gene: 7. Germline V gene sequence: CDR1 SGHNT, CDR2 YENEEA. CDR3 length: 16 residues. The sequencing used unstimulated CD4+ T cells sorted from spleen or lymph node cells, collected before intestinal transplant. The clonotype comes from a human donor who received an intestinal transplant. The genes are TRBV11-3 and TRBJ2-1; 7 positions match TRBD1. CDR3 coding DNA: TGTGCCAGCAGCTTAGTCCGGGACAGACCATACAATGAGCAGTTCTTC. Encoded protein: CASSLVRDRPYNEQFF.